Listed here are 21 T cell receptor beta chains from one sample, sequenced in a study of T cells after yellow fever vaccination. TCRdb reprocessed the 5' RACE reads via MiXCR and lists one record per CDR3 protein. The sample includes a few hundred thousand distinct CDR3 sequences, roughly 3.5% seen only once; the top ten take less than 25%. The sequences come from PBMCs, collected on the day of the yellow fever booster vaccination. These receptor sequences come from a man younger than 35 who received the YFV17D yellow fever vaccine.

This clonotype has more than one count but fewer than ten. This rearrangement joins TRBV4-1 to TRBJ1-4; TRBD1 matches at 8 bases. Germline V CDR1 and CDR2: MGHRA, YSYEKL. V lost 3 bases, J lost 7 bases, and 10 bases stayed unmatched. CDR3 size: 16 residues. This chain's CDR3 is CASSHLLDRAGEKLFF. CDR3 bases: TGCGCCAGCAGCCACCTTCTGGACAGGGCCGGTGAAAAACTGTTTTTT.

The V call is TRBV19, the J call TRBJ2-1; D is unresolved. CDR3 length: 12 amino acids. Germline assignment: CDR1 LNHDA and CDR2 SQIVND (reference sequence). The ends were cut back, 3 bases at V and 5 bases at J, with 5 bases in the middle. The CDR3 is CASSIENNEQFF. The CDR3 DNA is TGTGCCAGTAGTATTGAGAACAATGAGCAGTTCTTC.

The sample holds many counts of this clonotype. This chain links TRBV4-3 with TRBJ2-7; D might be TRBD1 (5 bases). V was clipped by 8 bases and J by 1 base, with 15 bases between them. There are 14 residues in the CDR3. CDR1 and CDR2 (germline): LGHNA, YSLEER. CDR3 loop: CASGAQTESYEQYF. CDR3 bases: TGCGCCAGCGGGGCCCAGACAGAATCCTACGAGCAGTACTTC.

Ten or more counts support this clonotype. The V call is TRBV15, the J call TRBJ2-5; D possibly corresponds to TRBD2 (5 bases). The CDR3 sequence is 13 residues long. Germline CDR1 LNHNV, CDR2 YYDKDF (reference sequence). The V end lost 1 base, the J end lost 5 bases, and 8 bases lay between the germline ends. CDR3 nucleotide sequence: TGTGCCACCAGCAGAGGGACGGGGGAGACCCAGTACTTC. Its protein is CATSRGTGETQYF.

This clonotype was seen a handful of times. CDR3 protein: CASCYRAGGDTEAFF. The CDR3 coding sequence is TGCGCCAGCTGCTACCGGGCAGGGGGGGACACTGAAGCTTTCTTT. V is TRBV5-1 and J is TRBJ1-1; 7 positions match TRBD1. The CDR3 spans 15 residues. Trimming removed 7 bases from V and 3 bases from J; junction bases left unmatched: 12. Germline values: CDR1 SGHRS, CDR2 YFSETQ.

This clonotype was counted only a few times. The chain joins TRBV10-3 to TRBJ1-5; D gene uncertain. Germline CDR1 ENHRY, CDR2 SYGVKD. The CDR3 runs to 13 residues. V lost 10 bases and J lost 7, with 17 bases in between. The CDR3 DNA sequence: TGTGCCACCCAAAGCGGGGAAGGACAGCCCCAGCATTTT. It yields the protein CATQSGEGQPQHF.

In its sample, this clonotype was seen many times. The chain combines TRBV27 with TRBJ1-4; D possibly corresponds to TRBD1 (5 bases). Germline lookup yields CDR1 MNHEY and CDR2 SMNVEV (reference sequence). The CDR3 sequence is 14 residues long. V lost 4 bases, J lost 10 bases, and 16 bases lay in between. CDR3: CASSSGTRLGKLFF. Written as DNA, the CDR3 is TGTGCCAGCAGTTCCGGGACCCGCCTTGGAAAACTGTTTTTT.

As regards this clonotype: At one end, the junction sequence differs from germline, possibly due to a read error. The J gene is TRBJ1-1, the V gene TRBV5-4, with D perhaps TRBD1 (5 bases). CDR1 and CDR2 from the germline V gene are SGHNT and YYREEE (reference sequence). This CDR3 is built from 17 residues. The CDR3 spells CASSLGTGGLMNTEAFF. CDR3 sequence (DNA): TGTGCCAGCAGCTTGGGAACAGGAGGGCTAATGAACACTGAAGCCTTCTTT. Drawing the rest from reference TRBV5-4 and TRBJ1-1, the complete variable domain is ETGVTQSPTHLIKTRGQQVTLRCSSQSGHNTVSWYQQALGQGPQFIFQYYREEENGRGNFPPRFSGLQFPNYSSELNVNALELDDSALYLCASSLGTGGLMNTEAFFGQGTRLTVV.

A few counts support this clonotype. The rearrangement joins TRBV5-5 to TRBJ2-5; tentatively, D is TRBD1 (6 bases). From germline, CDR1 is SGHKS and CDR2 YYEKEE (reference sequence). The CDR3 spans 15 residues. V gave up 0 bases and J gave up 2 bases, with 11 bases separating them. CDR3 coding DNA: TGTGCCAGCAGCTTGGGGTGGACAGCACAAGAGACCCAGTACTTC. This encodes CASSLGWTAQETQYF.

The V call is TRBV21-1, the J call TRBJ1-5. TRBV21-1 is given as a pseudogene. This CDR3 has 8 amino acids. The CDR3 coding sequence is TGCGAAAAACAGCCCCAGCATTTT. It specifies CEKQPQHF.

This chain uses TRBV28 with TRBJ2-1; TRBD2 matches 11 bases. J was trimmed by 6 bases and V by 5 bases; bases with no gene match: 15. The CDR3 consists of 18 residues. The germline gives CDR1 MDHEN, CDR2 SYDVKM. The CDR3 DNA is TGTGCCAGCAGTGAGGTCGGATCGTTAGCGGGGGGGCCCAATGAGCAGTTCTTC. This sequence encodes CASSEVGSLAGGPNEQFF.

The sample holds many counts of this clonotype. The J gene is TRBJ2-7, the V gene TRBV5-1; D unresolved. The germline V gene has CDR1 SGHRS and CDR2 YFSETQ. This CDR3 contains 14 residues. V was clipped by 4 bases and J by 4 bases, with 15 bases between them. The CDR3 nucleotides read TGCGCCAGCAGCACACTCCCGGAAGGGTACGAGCAGTACGTC. Amino acid sequence: CASSTLPEGYEQYV.

This clonotype was found a few times. In DNA form, the CDR3 reads TGTGCCAGCAGCTTAAGTGGGCTAGCGGGGGGGTCCTACGAGCAGTACTTC. Protein sequence: CASSLSGLAGGSYEQYF. The rearrangement links TRBV7-8 to TRBJ2-7; 12 nucleotides align to TRBD2. This CDR3 has 17 amino acids. Germline V gene sequence: CDR1 SGHVS, CDR2 FQNEAQ. V lost 2 bases and J lost 1; bases outside the gene matches: 6.

This clonotype showed up many times. The chain links TRBV6-6 to TRBJ1-1; D perhaps matches TRBD1 (6 bases). This CDR3 region has 14 residues. Trimming shortened V by 5 bases and J by 5 bases, and 15 bases separated the two germline ends. Germline V CDR1 and CDR2: MNHNY, SVGAGI (reference sequence). DNA for the CDR3: TGTGCCAGCAGTCCACAGGGCAGTGGAACTGAAGCTTTCTTT. This encodes CASSPQGSGTEAFF.

This clonotype was recorded many times. The chain combines TRBV15 with TRBJ2-2; perhaps D is TRBD1 or TRBD2 (5 bases each). CDR1 and CDR2 (germline): LNHNV, YYDKDF (reference sequence). The CDR3 spans 15 residues. The V and J ends lost 3 bases and 6 bases respectively, with 14 bases between them. CDR3 DNA: TGTGCCACCAGCAGCCGACGGGGCGGTCCCGGGGAGCTGTTTTTT. Residues: CATSSRRGGPGELFF. Full variable domain (rest looked up from reference TRBV15 and TRBJ2-2): DAMVIQNPRYQVTQFGKPVTLSCSQTLNHNVMYWYQQKSSQAPKLLFHYYDKDFNNEADTPDNFQSRRPNTSFCFLDIRSPGLGDTAMYLCATSSRRGGPGELFFGEGSRLTVL.

This clonotype was recorded at least ten times. The chain joins TRBV9 to TRBJ2-4, with 9 positions matching TRBD1. V was pared by 0 bases and J by 4 bases, with 8 bases of the junction left unmatched. The CDR3 has 17 amino acids. The germline CDR1 and CDR2 sequences are SGDLS and YYNGEE. As DNA, the CDR3 is TGTGCCAGCAGCGTAGACGCCGCCGGACAGGGGAAAAACATTCAGTACTTC. Its protein is CASSVDAAGQGKNIQYF.

The rearrangement links TRBV4-2 to TRBJ2-2, with TRBD2 matching over 9 bases. Germline assignment: CDR1 LGHNA and CDR2 YNFKEQ. The V gene end was trimmed by 0 bases and the J gene end by 7 bases; junction bases not matched to a gene: 15. The CDR3 spans 19 residues. CDR3 loop: CASSQEFGTSLTEIGELFF. The CDR3 coding sequence is TGTGCCAGCAGCCAAGAGTTCGGGACTAGCTTGACGGAAATCGGGGAGCTGTTTTTT.

This clonotype occurred a few times. The V call is TRBV29-1, the J call TRBJ1-2, with D uncertain. Germline assignment: CDR1 SQVTM and CDR2 ANQGSEA. V shed 1 base and J shed 7 bases, with 1 base lying between them. The CDR3 totals 9 residues. CDR3 in DNA: TGCAGCGTTGAAGGTGGCTACACCTTC. Translation gives CSVEGGYTF.

This clonotype was seen more than once but under ten times. The chain has TRBV5-1 and TRBJ2-7, with D unclear. V was shortened by 1 base and J by 2 bases, with 13 bases between the two germline ends. This CDR3 has 15 residues. Germline CDR1 reads SGHRS; CDR2 reads YFSETQ. CDR3 DNA sequence: TGCGCCAGCAGCTTGAGAGAGGAAACCACCTACGAGCAGTACGTC. Encoded protein: CASSLREETTYEQYV.

The chain has TRBV6-2 or TRBV6-3 and TRBJ2-1, with 8 bases fitting TRBD2. There are 15 residues in the CDR3. The germline V gene has CDR1 MNHEY and CDR2 SVGEGT. V shed 2 bases and J 9 bases; nucleotides not matched to a gene: 9. CDR3 DNA sequence: TGTGCCAGCAGTTACAGGTCGGGGGGGTGGGCTGAGCAGTTCTTC. As protein: CASSYRSGGWAEQFF.

The J gene is TRBJ2-1, the V gene TRBV28; the D call may be TRBD1 or TRBD2 (5 bases each). Trimming shortened V by 1 base and J by 9 bases, and 16 bases separated the two germline ends. This CDR3 has 15 amino acids. Germline values: CDR1 MDHEN, CDR2 SYDVKM. For the CDR3, the DNA is TGTGCCAGCAGTTTATCGGGGCGTTCGGGCCCTGAGCAGTTCTTC. It codes for CASSLSGRSGPEQFF. The full variable domain, in which reference TRBV28 and TRBJ2-1 provide the parts outside the CDR3, is DVKVTQSSRYLVKRTGEKVFLECVQDMDHENMFWYRQDPGLGLRLIYFSYDVKMKEKGDIPEGYSVSREKKERFSLILESASTNQTSMYLCASSLSGRSGPEQFFGPGTRLTVL.